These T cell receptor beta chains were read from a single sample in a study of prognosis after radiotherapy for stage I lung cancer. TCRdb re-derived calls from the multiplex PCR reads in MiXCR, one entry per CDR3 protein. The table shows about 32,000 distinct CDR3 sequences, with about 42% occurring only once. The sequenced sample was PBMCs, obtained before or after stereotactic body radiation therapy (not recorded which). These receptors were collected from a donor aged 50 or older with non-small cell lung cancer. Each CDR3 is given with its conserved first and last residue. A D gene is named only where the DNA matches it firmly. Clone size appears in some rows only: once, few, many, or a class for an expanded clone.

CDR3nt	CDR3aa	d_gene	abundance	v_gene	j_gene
TGCAGCGCTCCCAGCGGGACGGCCTACAATGAGCAGTTCTTC	CSAPSGTAYNEQFF	TRBD2	many	TRBV29-1	TRBJ2-1
TGTGCCAGCAGTCCCAGGGTTAGCAATCAGCCCCAGCATTTT	CASSPRVSNQPQHF	NA	once	TRBV3-1	TRBJ1-5
TGTGCCAGCAGCGTCCGAGTAGGGGGCAATGAGCAGTTCTTC	CASSVRVGGNEQFF	NA	many	TRBV7-9	TRBJ2-1
TGTGCCAGCAGTGAGGTAGCGGGGGGGCCGGAGACAAGGTACTTC	CASSEVAGGPETRYF	TRBD2	NA	TRBV6-1	TRBJ2-5
TGTGCCAGCAGTGGCTCGTTTGGCAACGGCTACACCTTC	CASSGSFGNGYTF	NA	medium-sized	TRBV27	TRBJ1-2
TGTGCCAGCAGCTCCGGGACAGGGGGCTTGAGCAATCAGCCCCAGCATTTT	CASSSGTGGLSNQPQHF	TRBD1	many	TRBV11-2	TRBJ1-5
TGTGCCAGCAGTGACTCGAGGGACAGGGGGCGACAATCAGCCCCAGCATTT	CASSDSRDRGRQSAPAF	TRBD1	NA	TRBV6-2/TRBV6-3	TRBJ1-5
TGTGCCAGCACCCCGGGACGGAGCACTGAAGCTTTCTTT	CASTPGRSTEAFF	NA	many	TRBV5-4	TRBJ1-1
TGCAGTGCTAGAGAGGTTAGGGGTCTGGGAAATCAGCCCCAGCATTTT	CSAREVRGLGNQPQHF	NA	NA	TRBV20-1	TRBJ1-5
TGTGCCAGCAGTCCAAGCTCATGGGGGGCGGATGGCTACACCTTC	CASSPSSWGADGYTF	NA	NA	TRBV28	TRBJ1-2
TGTGCCTGGAGTGTAGGGACGTTCTTCTATGGCTACACCTTC	CAWSVGTFFYGYTF	NA	many	TRBV30	TRBJ1-2
TGTTCCAGCATCCCCCATGTAGAGGCTGAAGCTTTCTTT	CSSIPHVEAEAFF	NA	once	TRBV6-2/TRBV6-3	TRBJ1-1
TGTGCCAGTAGTAAACCCGGGGACAGGGGAAGCACCGTTGAGCTGTTTTTT	CASSKPGDRGSTVELFF	TRBD1	once	TRBV19	TRBJ2-2
TGTGCCAGCTCACCCCCCGTAGGCACGAACACTGAAGCTTTCTTT	CASSPPVGTNTEAFF	NA	many	TRBV18	TRBJ1-1
TGTGCCAGCAGCCAATTAGCCGCATCTGGAAACACCATATATTTT	CASSQLAASGNTIYF	NA	many	TRBV14	TRBJ1-3
TGTGCCAGCCTCGATGGGCGGGGGCTCGGTTCACCCCTCCACTTT	CASLDGRGLGSPLHF	NA	NA	TRBV6-1	TRBJ1-6
TGTGCCAGCAGCTGGGTGAGGCCTTTCGAGGGCACCATATATTTT	CASSWVRPFEGTIYF	NA	NA	TRBV7-9	TRBJ1-3
TGCGCCAGCAGTCGGGGTTCTGCAGATACGCAGTATTTT	CASSRGSADTQYF	NA	many	TRBV5-1	TRBJ2-3
TGTGCCAGCAGCCCCGGACGGAATAATGAAAAACTGTTTTTT	CASSPGRNNEKLFF	NA	many	TRBV7-2	TRBJ1-4
TGTGCCAGCAGCTCCGGGACAGGGGGGGGGAACAGGGTGTTTTTT	CASSSGTGGGNRVFF	TRBD1	many	TRBV12-3/TRBV12-4	TRBJ1-4
TGTGCCAGCAGTGTCCTGTGGACAGCCCATGGCTACACCTTC	CASSVLWTAHGYTF	NA	NA	TRBV6-1	TRBJ1-2
TGTGCCAGCAGCCCCGAAAATGAGCAGTTCTTC	CASSPENEQFF	NA	medium-sized	TRBV12-3/TRBV12-4	TRBJ2-1
TGTGCCAGCAGCCGCAGCGGGGCGAGCACAGATACGCAGTATTTT	CASSRSGASTDTQYF	TRBD2	NA	TRBV11-2	TRBJ2-3
TGTGCCAGCAGCTCCGCCCTAGCGGGAACGCAGTATTTT	CASSSALAGTQYF	TRBD2	NA	TRBV7-2	TRBJ2-3
TGTGCCAGCAGCCAAGACAGGGTGCTGTTGATAGGAGAGACCCAGTACTTC	CASSQDRVLLIGETQYF	TRBD1	NA	TRBV11-3	TRBJ2-5
TGTGCCACCAGTGATCTCGGCGGGTCGTATTACAATGAGCAGTTCTTC	CATSDLGGSYYNEQFF	NA	NA	TRBV24-1	TRBJ2-1
TGTGCCAGCAGCAAAGAAGAGGATCAGCCCCAGCATTTT	CASSKEEDQPQHF	NA	medium-sized	TRBV6-1	TRBJ1-5
TGTGCCAGCAGGAGACAGGGGCCGGATTCACCCCTCCACTTT	CASRRQGPDSPLHF	TRBD1	NA	TRBV12-3/TRBV12-4	TRBJ1-6
TGTGCCAGCAGTGAGTGGGCGGTAGCGGGAACCTACGAGCAGTACTTC	CASSEWAVAGTYEQYF	TRBD2	NA	TRBV2	TRBJ2-7
TGTGCCAGTAGTATAGAAGGATATAGCAATCAGCCCCAGCATTTT	CASSIEGYSNQPQHF	NA	many	TRBV19	TRBJ1-5
TGTGCCAGCAGTCTTCACCGATCCTACGAGCAGTACTTC	CASSLHRSYEQYF	NA	medium-sized	TRBV6-4	TRBJ2-7
TGTGCCAGCAGCGCCCAGAGGATAACAGCCCAGATAGGGCAGTATTTT	CASSAQRITAQIGQYF	NA	medium-sized	TRBV7-8	TRBJ2-3
TGTGCCAGCAGTCTAGGGACTAGCGGAAACTACGAGCAGTACTTC	CASSLGTSGNYEQYF	TRBD2	medium-sized	TRBV6-1	TRBJ2-7
TGTGCCAGCAGTGCCTCCATGGAGAATGAGCAGTTCTTC	CASSASMENEQFF	NA	NA	TRBV6-1	TRBJ2-1
TGTGCCAGCAGCCTAACCTCGGGCTACGAGCAGTACTTC	CASSLTSGYEQYF	NA	few	TRBV7-3	TRBJ2-7
TGTGCCAGCAATCAGGGGGCTGGGGACACCGGGGAGGTGTTTTTT	CASNQGAGDTGEVFF	TRBD1	NA	TRBV6-1	TRBJ2-2
TGTGCCAGCAGCTTAGGGGCAGTAATCTATGGCTACACCTTC	CASSLGAVIYGYTF	NA	medium-sized	TRBV11-2	TRBJ1-2
TGTGCCAGCAGCCGGACAGGGGGCTATGGCTACACCTTC	CASSRTGGYGYTF	TRBD1	many	TRBV6-1	TRBJ1-2
TGTGCCAGCAGCTTAGATGGGGGAGTAATAAATGAGCAGTTCTTC	CASSLDGGVINEQFF	NA	many	TRBV11-3	TRBJ2-1
TGTGCCTGGAGTGAAGGCCCCCGGCAGCCCCAGCATTTT	CAWSEGPRQPQHF	NA	NA	TRBV30	TRBJ1-5
TGTGTCAGCAGCCGGTGGACAGTGCGGAATGAAAAACTGTTTTTT	CVSSRWTVRNEKLFF	NA	NA	TRBV12-3/TRBV12-4	TRBJ1-4
TGTGCCAGCAGCATCCGGGACAGACATTCAGATACGCAGTATTTT	CASSIRDRHSDTQYF	TRBD1	many	TRBV9	TRBJ2-3